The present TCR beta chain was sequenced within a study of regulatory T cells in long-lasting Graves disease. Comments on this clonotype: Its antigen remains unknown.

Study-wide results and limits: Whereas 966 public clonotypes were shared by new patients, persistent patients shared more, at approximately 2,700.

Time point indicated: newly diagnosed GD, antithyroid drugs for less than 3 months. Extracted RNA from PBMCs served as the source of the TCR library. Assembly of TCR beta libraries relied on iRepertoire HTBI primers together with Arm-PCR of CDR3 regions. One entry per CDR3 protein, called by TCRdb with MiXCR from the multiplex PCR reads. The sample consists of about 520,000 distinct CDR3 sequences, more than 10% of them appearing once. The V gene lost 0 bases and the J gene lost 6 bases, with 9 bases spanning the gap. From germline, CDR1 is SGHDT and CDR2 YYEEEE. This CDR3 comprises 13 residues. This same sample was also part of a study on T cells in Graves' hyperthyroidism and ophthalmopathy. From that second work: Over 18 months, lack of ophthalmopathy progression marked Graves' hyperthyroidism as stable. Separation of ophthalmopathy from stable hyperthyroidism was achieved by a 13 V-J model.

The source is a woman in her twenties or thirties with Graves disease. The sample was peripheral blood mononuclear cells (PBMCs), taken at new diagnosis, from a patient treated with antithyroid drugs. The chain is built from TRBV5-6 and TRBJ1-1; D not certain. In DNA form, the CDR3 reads TGTGCCAGCAGCTTGGGCTCGGCAGCTGAAGCTTTCTTT. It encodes CASSLGSAAEAFF.